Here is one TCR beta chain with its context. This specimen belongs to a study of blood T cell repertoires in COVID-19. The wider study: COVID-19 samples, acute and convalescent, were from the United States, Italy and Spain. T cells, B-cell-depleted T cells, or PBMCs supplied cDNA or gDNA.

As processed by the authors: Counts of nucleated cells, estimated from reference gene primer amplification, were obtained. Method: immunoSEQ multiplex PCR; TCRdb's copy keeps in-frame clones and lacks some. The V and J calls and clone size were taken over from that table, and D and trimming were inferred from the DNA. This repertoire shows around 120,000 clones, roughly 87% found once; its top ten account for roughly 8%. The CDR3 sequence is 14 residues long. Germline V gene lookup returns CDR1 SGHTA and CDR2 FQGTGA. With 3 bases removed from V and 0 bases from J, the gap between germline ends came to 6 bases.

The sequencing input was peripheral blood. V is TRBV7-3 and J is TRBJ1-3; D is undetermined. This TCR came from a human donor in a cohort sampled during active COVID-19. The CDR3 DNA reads TGTGCCAGCAGCTTGGCAAACTCTGGAAACACCATATATTTT. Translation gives CASSLANSGNTIYF.